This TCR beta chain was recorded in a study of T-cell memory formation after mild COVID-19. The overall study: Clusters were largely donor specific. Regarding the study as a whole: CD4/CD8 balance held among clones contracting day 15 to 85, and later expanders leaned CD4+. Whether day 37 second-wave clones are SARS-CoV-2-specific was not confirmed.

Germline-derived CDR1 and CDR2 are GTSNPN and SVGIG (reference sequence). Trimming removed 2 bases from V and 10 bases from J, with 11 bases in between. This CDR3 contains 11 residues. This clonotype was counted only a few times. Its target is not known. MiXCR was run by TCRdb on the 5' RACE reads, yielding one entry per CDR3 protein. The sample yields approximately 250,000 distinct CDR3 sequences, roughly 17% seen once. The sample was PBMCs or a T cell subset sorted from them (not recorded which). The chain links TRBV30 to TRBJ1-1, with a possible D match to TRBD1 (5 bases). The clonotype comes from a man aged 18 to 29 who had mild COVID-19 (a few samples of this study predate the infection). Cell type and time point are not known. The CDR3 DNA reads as TGTGCCTGGAGTCCTGATGGGGGAGCTTTCTTT. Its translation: CAWSPDGGAFF.